The clone carrying this TCR beta chain occurred many times. Antigen specificity is unknown. Profiling that covered TCR beta VDJ and CDR3 relied on genomic DNA as its template. TCRdb re-called the reads with MiXCR, one entry per CDR3 protein. The repertoire holds about 180,000 distinct CDR3 sequences, roughly 43% seen once, with about 1.2% in the top ten. Germline V gene sequence: CDR1 LGHNT, CDR2 FRNRAP. This CDR3 is 11 amino acids long. V dropped 6 bases and J dropped 9 bases, with 9 bases sitting between them. Previously, flow cytometry had revealed CD8+CD57+ cell expansion in the patients chosen for sequencing. The cohort consisted entirely of patients having severe acquired aplastic anemia. The data stem from a study of CD8+CD57+ T cells in acquired aplastic anemia. Whole-study context: Across the sorted CD4+ and CD8+ cells, DNA amounts averaged 3.2 ug. The study, taken as a whole, reports: Patients versus controls showed no significant CD8+ Simpson's diversity difference.

The source of this sequence is a human donor with aplastic anemia. Sequenced sample: sorted CD4+, CD8+, or CD8+CD57+ T cells (not recorded which) from PBMCs. The chain links TRBV12-5 to TRBJ2-1, with unresolved D. This chain's CDR3 is CASGLELEQFF. The CDR3 nucleotides read TGTGCTAGTGGACTTGAACTTGAGCAGTTCTTC. The variable domain in full, completed from reference TRBV12-5 and TRBJ2-1, reads DARVTQTPRHKVTEMGQEVTMRCQPILGHNTVFWYRQTMMQGLELLAYFRNRAPLDDSGMPKDRFSAEMPDATLATLKIQPSEPRDSAVYFCASGLELEQFFGPGTRLTVL.